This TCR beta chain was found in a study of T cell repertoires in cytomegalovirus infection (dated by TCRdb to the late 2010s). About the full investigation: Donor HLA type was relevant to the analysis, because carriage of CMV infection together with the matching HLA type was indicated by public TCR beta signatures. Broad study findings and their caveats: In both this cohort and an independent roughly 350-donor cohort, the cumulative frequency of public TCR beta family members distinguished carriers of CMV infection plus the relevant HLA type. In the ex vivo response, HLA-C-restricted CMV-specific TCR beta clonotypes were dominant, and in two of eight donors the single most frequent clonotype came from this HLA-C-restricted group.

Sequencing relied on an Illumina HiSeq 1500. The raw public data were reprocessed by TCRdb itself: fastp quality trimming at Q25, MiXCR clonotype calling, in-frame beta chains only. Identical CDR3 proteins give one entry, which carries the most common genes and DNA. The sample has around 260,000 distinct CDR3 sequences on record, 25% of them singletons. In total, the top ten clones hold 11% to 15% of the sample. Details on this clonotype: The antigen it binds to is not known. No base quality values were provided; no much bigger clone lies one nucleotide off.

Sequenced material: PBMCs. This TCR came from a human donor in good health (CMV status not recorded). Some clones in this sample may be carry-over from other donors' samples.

The DNA reads as follows: TGTGCCAGCAGCTTCACCACCTACCACGCGTTCTTC. Translated, this is CASSFTTYHAFF. The rearranged segments are TRBV7-2 and TRBJ2-1; a confident D gene designation cannot be given. V is pared back by 3 bases and J by 15 bases, with 15 bases lying between the germline termini. CDR3 length: 12 amino acids, cysteine to phenylalanine. This entry keeps only the CDR3 DNA: 36 bases, framed from base 1. CDR1 and CDR2 are read off the germline V gene as SGHTA and FQGNSA.